This T cell receptor (beta chain) is from a study of blood T cell repertoires in COVID-19. Data came from immunoSEQ multiplex PCR; TCRdb stores just in-frame clones and leaves some out. Of around 200,000 clones in the sample, under 85% were seen once. Looked up from germline, CDR1 is MGHRA and CDR2 is YSYEKL. CDR3 size: 12 residues. The V and J ends lost 3 bases and 4 bases respectively, with 6 bases between them. The sequence was collected from a woman older than 75 with acute or convalescent COVID-19. This chain connects TRBV4-1 to TRBJ1-2; perhaps TRBD1 as D (5 bases). The sample taken for sequencing was peripheral blood. CDR3 DNA sequence: TGCGCCAGCAGCCACCAGGGCTATGGCTACACCTTC. Translation gives CASSHQGYGYTF.